This entry describes one T cell receptor (beta chain). The target antigen is unknown. The sample originates from a study of Ad26.COV2.S vaccination and SARS-CoV-2 variants. Across the whole study: Donor got 5x10^10 or 1x10^11 viral particles of Ad26.COV2.S. Overall study results and limits: TCR breadth and depth analyses may have underestimated total T cell responses.

Treatment meaning: some 19 received Ad26.COV2.S at low or high dose, single or two shots; five or six received placebo; per-sample allocation not given. On day 63 after the first injection, vaccine and placebo recipients gave samples. A Boston adult aged 18-55 years was the donor. This CDR3 contains 14 residues. The germline V gene has CDR1 LNHDA and CDR2 SQIVND (reference sequence). V lost 5 bases and J 4 bases, leaving 14 bases between the germline ends. Only in-frame clones appear in the TCRdb table, and some are missing; sequencing was by immunoSEQ multiplex PCR. Among about 350,000 clones, about 86% were seen once, and the ten largest hold over 8.5%.

This receptor was taken from a person between 18 and 59 years old who received the Ad26.COV2.S COVID-19 vaccine or a placebo. The sequenced sample was peripheral blood, obtained in a trial of Ad26.COV2.S vaccine versus placebo. The rearrangement joins TRBV19 to TRBJ1-1, with TRBD1 as a possible D gene (6 bases). The chain's CDR3 is CASSVSQGFTEAFF. The CDR3 coding sequence is TGTGCCAGTAGTGTGTCACAGGGTTTCACTGAAGCTTTCTTT.